The next 15 T cell receptor beta chains were all read from a single sample in a study of blood T cell repertoires in COVID-19. Profiling relied on immunoSEQ multiplex PCR, and the TCRdb table lists in-frame clones only, not all of them. The table lists a few hundred thousand clones, around 91% of them singletons. The sample taken for sequencing was PBMCs or T cells enriched from blood (not recorded which). These receptors were taken from a woman in her forties who had recovered from COVID-19.

J is TRBJ2-3 and V is TRBV18; 11 bases fit TRBD2. CDR1 and CDR2 (germline): KGHSH, LQKENI. This CDR3 spans 19 amino acids. V lost 2 bases, J lost 5 bases, and 15 bases stayed unmatched. The CDR3 is CASSPKVSNLAGGRDTQYF. The CDR3 region has the DNA TGTGCCAGCTCACCAAAAGTCTCGAATCTAGCGGGAGGTAGAGATACGCAGTATTTT.

The chain combines TRBV7-9 with TRBJ1-5; 9 nucleotides agree with TRBD1. Trimming cost V 5 bases and J 6 bases; bases outside gene matches: 8. The CDR3 loop spans 15 amino acids. Germline CDR1 and CDR2: SEHNR and FQNEAQ (reference sequence). CDR3 sequence (DNA): TGTGCCAGCAGCCCCGGGACAGGGAAAGGTCAGCCCCAGCATTTT. Translated, it gives CASSPGTGKGQPQHF.

The V gene is TRBV24-1, the J gene TRBJ1-1; 10 bases match TRBD1. The junction had 7 bases not matched to a gene; V was cut back by 7 bases and J by 3 bases. Germline CDR1 and CDR2: KGHDR and SFDVKD. The CDR3 covers 15 residues. The CDR3 nucleotides read TGTGCCACCAGGGACAGGGGGAAGGACGACACTGAAGCTTTCTTT. Residues: CATRDRGKDDTEAFF.

The chain couples TRBV4-3 to TRBJ2-5; 7 nucleotides align to TRBD2. The germline V gene has CDR1 LGHNA and CDR2 YSLEER. This CDR3 contains 16 residues. Germline trimming cut 4 bases from V and 1 base from J; bases unmatched to any gene: 9. The CDR3 loop reads CASSPYPGTIQETQYF. CDR3 sequence (DNA): TGCGCCAGCAGCCCATACCCCGGGACTATCCAAGAGACCCAGTACTTC.

CDR3 nucleotide sequence: TGTGCCAGCAGCGGGGTAAGCGGGGGGGCTTCCTACAATGAGCAGTTCTTC. It translates to CASSGVSGGASYNEQFF. The chain combines TRBV9 with TRBJ2-1; 10 bases map to TRBD2. The CDR3 spans 17 residues. CDR1 and CDR2 (germline): SGDLS, YYNGEE. J gave up 1 base and V 3 bases, and 7 bases lay outside the gene matches.

V usage is TRBV18 and J usage is TRBJ2-2, with 14 bases matching TRBD2. The CDR3 length is 17 residues. V lost 5 bases and J lost 4; bases outside the gene matches: 6. CDR1 and CDR2 (germline): KGHSH, LQKENI. The CDR3 region is CASSTGTSGSRTGELFF. CDR3 coding DNA: TGTGCCAGCTCAACAGGGACTAGCGGGAGTCGCACCGGGGAGCTGTTTTTT.

The chain carries TRBV5-1 and TRBJ2-5; TRBD2 matches 9 bases. V was clipped by 5 bases and J by 1 base; unmatched bases: 3. CDR3 length equals 14 residues. The germline V gene has CDR1 SGHRS and CDR2 YFSETQ. In DNA, the CDR3 is TGCGCCAGCAGTGCGGGAGGGCCCCAAGAGACCCAGTACTTC. It yields the protein CASSAGGPQETQYF.

The V and J genes are TRBV28 and TRBJ1-5, with D perhaps TRBD1 (5 bases). In germline, CDR1 is MDHEN, CDR2 SYDVKM. The ends were cut back, 6 bases at V and 4 bases at J, with 16 bases in the middle. The CDR3 has 15 amino acids. CDR3 amino acids: CASSSTGNLNQPQHF. CDR3 sequence (DNA): TGTGCCAGCAGCTCTACAGGAAACCTTAATCAGCCCCAGCATTTT.

The J gene is TRBJ2-3, the V gene TRBV3-1 (or the pseudogene TRBV3-2); D unclear. Germline values: CDR1 LGHDT, CDR2 YNNKEL (reference sequence). The CDR3 totals 14 residues. Trimming stripped 0 bases from V and 4 bases from J, with 8 bases between. Written as DNA, the CDR3 is TGTGCCAGCAGCCAAGATATATATCCAGATACGCAGTATTTT. It specifies CASSQDIYPDTQYF.

The rearrangement uses TRBV29-1 and TRBJ2-1; D possibly corresponds to TRBD1 (5 bases). Trimming shortened V by 7 bases and J by 3 bases, and 19 bases separated the two germline ends. CDR1 is SQVTM and CDR2 is ANQGSEA in the germline V gene. CDR3 size: 15 residues. CDR3 coding DNA: TGCAGCGATGTGAACGCAGGGCCCTTCTACAATGAGCAGTTCTTC. Translated, it gives CSDVNAGPFYNEQFF.

V gene TRBV30 combines with J gene TRBJ2-1; 7 nucleotides match TRBD1. The V gene end was trimmed by 4 bases and the J gene end by 7 bases; junction bases not matched to a gene: 10. Per germline, CDR1 GTSNPN and CDR2 SVGIG (reference sequence). The CDR3 totals 14 residues. The CDR3 reads CAWTADRVGNEQFF. The CDR3 nucleotides are TGTGCCTGGACCGCTGACAGGGTTGGAAATGAGCAGTTCTTC.

The chain employs TRBV7-9 and TRBJ2-7; 9 bases fit TRBD2. The length of the CDR3 is 20 residues. Trimming took 5 bases from V and 4 from J; bases not matched to a gene: 24. Germline lookup yields CDR1 SEHNR and CDR2 FQNEAQ (reference sequence). In DNA, the CDR3 is TGTGCCAGCAGCAAGAGCACGGGACTAGCTCCTCCGAAGGGGGTATACGAGCAGTACTTC. This translates into CASSKSTGLAPPKGVYEQYF.

This chain connects TRBV7-2 to TRBJ1-5; 7 positions agree with TRBD1. Germline V gene sequence: CDR1 SGHTA, CDR2 FQGNSA. The CDR3 loop spans 15 amino acids. V lost 3 bases and J lost 3; bases outside the gene matches: 5. CDR3 loop: CASSLKGQVNQPQHF. DNA for the CDR3: TGTGCCAGCAGCTTGAAAGGACAGGTCAATCAGCCCCAGCATTTT.

The gene calls are TRBV27 and TRBJ2-2; 7 bases fit TRBD1. The CDR3 is 13 residues long. Germline V gene sequence: CDR1 MNHEY, CDR2 SMNVEV (reference sequence). Trimming at V came to 6 bases and at J to 13 bases, leaving 11 bases not matched to a gene. CDR3 bases: TGTGCCAGCAGCGTGTCGAGGGGGCTAGCGCTGTTTTTT. Translating it yields CASSVSRGLALFF.

This clone appeared once. The J gene is TRBJ2-2, the V gene TRBV6-5; 8 bases are shared with TRBD1. The CDR3 spans 15 residues. In germline, CDR1 is MNHEY, CDR2 SVGAGI. The V gene end was trimmed by 1 base and the J gene end by 6 bases; junction bases not matched to a gene: 4. In DNA form, the CDR3 reads TGTGCCAGCAGTTACTTTGGACAGGGTGCCGGGGAGCTGTTTTTT. Its translation: CASSYFGQGAGELFF.